This is a list of T cell receptor beta chains from one sample in a study of metastatic and nonmetastatic thyroid tumors. TCRdb re-analyzed the PCR reads through MiXCR. The sample lists tens of thousands of clones, around a fifth occurring once. The sequenced sample was tumor tissue. All receptors derive from a female donor with papillary thyroid cancer or a benign thyroid nodule (not recorded which). Some clones in this sample may be carry-over from other donors' samples. CDR3s include the opening cysteine and the closing phenylalanine or tryptophan. Fields, in order: CDR3 length, D gene, clone size, V gene, J gene, CDR3 protein, CDR3 DNA. D genes are given only for firm matches. Clone size is given for some rows only: seen once, a few or many times, or a class if the clone is expanded.

>15|NA|NA|TRBV11-2|TRBJ2-7
CASSHEQGSEYEQYF
TGTGCCAGCAGTCATGAGCAGGGTTCTGAGTACGAGCAGTACTTC
>14|TRBD2|medium-sized|TRBV6-4|TRBJ2-1
CASSFSSGGNEQFF
TGTGCCAGCAGCTTTTCTAGCGGGGGGAATGAGCAGTTCTTC
>13|NA|NA|TRBV5-1|TRBJ2-7
CASSLRDSYEQYF
TGCGCCAGCAGCTTGAGGGATTCCTACGAGCAGTACTTC
>17|NA|many|TRBV24-1|TRBJ2-6
CATSDQDLSSGANVLTF
TGTGCCACCAGTGATCAGGACCTAAGCTCTGGGGCCAACGTCCTGACTTTC
>13|NA|medium-sized|TRBV11-2|TRBJ2-1
CASSGELYNEQFF
TGTGCCAGCAGTGGGGAGCTATACAATGAGCAGTTCTTC
>13|NA|many|TRBV7-9|TRBJ1-2
CASSLATNYGYTF
TGTGCCAGCAGCTTAGCGACTAACTATGGCTACACCTTC
>16|NA|NA|TRBV15|TRBJ2-1
CATSRDGASSINEQFF
TGTGCCACCAGCAGAGATGGGGCGAGCAGTATCAATGAGCAGTTCTTC
>13|NA|many|TRBV29-1|TRBJ2-3
CSVEGQRMDTQYF
TGCAGCGTTGAGGGCCAGCGCATGGATACGCAGTATTTT
>13|NA|NA|TRBV3-1|TRBJ1-2
CASSPEGFDGYTF
TGTGCCAGCAGCCCGGAGGGTTTCGATGGCTACACCTTC
>15|NA|NA|TRBV7-2|TRBJ2-6
CASSRRPSGANVLTF
TGTGCCAGCAGCCGCCGGCCCTCTGGGGCCAACGTCCTGACTTTC
>14|TRBD2|many|TRBV20-1|TRBJ2-1
CSAPGGSSYNEQFF
TGCAGTGCTCCGGGAGGGAGCTCCTACAATGAGCAGTTCTTC
>13|NA|many|TRBV29-1|TRBJ1-2
CSVEKTFNYGYTF
TGCAGCGTTGAAAAAACATTTAACTATGGCTACACCTTC
>12|NA|few|TRBV2|TRBJ2-1
CASSLLRDEQFF
TGTGCCAGCAGTCTCTTAAGGGATGAGCAGTTCTTC